The rows below give T cell receptor beta chains drawn from one sample of a study of blood T cell repertoires in COVID-19. TCRdb's copy holds only in-frame clones and misses some; the assay was immunoSEQ multiplex PCR. This table holds 300,000 to 500,000 clones, around 89% found once. Specimen: PBMCs or T cells enriched from blood (not recorded which). Receptors were obtained from a woman between 25 and 40 years old with acute COVID-19. CDR3s include the opening cysteine and the closing phenylalanine or tryptophan. A D gene is named only where the DNA matches it firmly. A clone size is listed for some rows: how often the clone was seen (once, few, many), or a class if it is expanded.

. . TRBJ2-2 TRBV7-3 TGTGCCAGCAGCCCCCAGGGCGGGGAGCTGTTTTTT CASSPQGGELFF
TRBD1 . TRBJ1-2 TRBV7-2 TGTGCCAGCAGCCCGGTGACAGGGAGTGATGGCTACACCTTC CASSPVTGSDGYTF
. . TRBJ1-5 TRBV4-1 TGCGCCAGCAGCCAACGTACAGGGAGCAATCAGCCCCAGCATTTT CASSQRTGSNQPQHF
TRBD1 . TRBJ1-2 TRBV7-2 TGTGCCAGCAGCTTAGTGAAGGGGGCATTCTATGGCTACACCTTC CASSLVKGAFYGYTF
TRBD1 . TRBJ1-1 TRBV29-1 TGCAGCGCCCATCCCGGGACAGGGTTGACTGAAGCTTTCTTT CSAHPGTGLTEAFF
TRBD1 . TRBJ1-4 TRBV15 TGTGCCACCAGCTCCAGGACAGGGGGAGGTGAAAAACTGTTTTTT CATSSRTGGGEKLFF
TRBD1 . TRBJ1-4 TRBV2 TGTGCCACCCTCCCCGACAGGGTCGATGAAAAACTGTTTTTT CATLPDRVDEKLFF
TRBD1 . TRBJ1-2 TRBV28 TGTGCCAGCAGCTCTAGACAGGGGGCCGGCTACACCTTC CASSSRQGAGYTF
. . TRBJ1-5 TRBV7-2 TGTGCCAGCAGCTTAGAAATTAGGGGGTCGCTGCCCCAGCATTTT CASSLEIRGSLPQHF
TRBD1 . TRBJ1-5 TRBV19 TGTGCCAGTAATGAGGGACAGGGGTATCAGCCCCAGCATTTT CASNEGQGYQPQHF
TRBD1 . TRBJ1-5 TRBV24-1 TGTGCCACCAGTGAGGCCGGACAGGGGGATTTTCAGCCCCAGCATTTT CATSEAGQGDFQPQHF
. . TRBJ1-1 TRBV5-1 TGCGCCAGCAGCTGGGGAGAAAACACTGAAGCTTTCTTT CASSWGENTEAFF
. . TRBJ2-7 TRBV5-4 TGTGCCAGCAGGAAACAGGGCTCGTACGAGCAGTACTTC CASRKQGSYEQYF
. . TRBJ1-5 TRBV7-2 TGTGCCAGCAACGCAAGGCCGGGGCAGCCCCAGCATTTT CASNARPGQPQHF
TRBD1 . TRBJ2-5 TRBV7-9 TGTGCCAGCAGCTCCTCCGGGACAGGGGTCTCAGAGACCCAGTACTTC CASSSSGTGVSETQYF
TRBD2 . TRBJ2-5 TRBV15 TGTGCCACCAGCAGAGTTGGAACTAGCGGAGAGACCCAGTACTTC CATSRVGTSGETQYF
. . TRBJ1-5 TRBV6-5 TGTGCCAGCAGTTCTGGGACAATGCTTAATCAGCCCCAGCATTTT CASSSGTMLNQPQHF
. . TRBJ1-4 TRBV7-9 TGTGCCAGCACCCTAGGACAAAATGGAAAACTGTTTTTT CASTLGQNGKLFF
. . TRBJ2-3 TRBV7-3 TGTGCCAGCAGCTTATCTGTTAGCGTAGGCACAGATACGCAGTATTTT CASSLSVSVGTDTQYF
TRBD1 . TRBJ2-6 TRBV19 TGTGCCAGTAGTAAGTCCACAGGGGGCTCTGGGGCCAACGTCCTGACTTTC CASSKSTGGSGANVLTF
. once TRBJ2-6 TRBV18 TGTGCCAGCTCACCACTCATGGGCGCTGGGGCCAACGTCCTGACTTTC CASSPLMGAGANVLTF
. . TRBJ1-6 TRBV5-6 TGTGCCAGCAGCCGCTCATGGAGGGGAGGGTTCAATTCACCCCTCCACTTT CASSRSWRGGFNSPLHF
. . TRBJ1-5 TRBV7-2 TGTGCCAGCAGCTTTTCAGGGGCAGATAGCAATCAGCCCCAGCATTTT CASSFSGADSNQPQHF
. . TRBJ1-2 TRBV4-2 TGTGCCAGCAGCCAAGGTGGGGGCGCGATGGGGGGCTACACCTTC CASSQGGGAMGGYTF
TRBD1 . TRBJ1-2 TRBV9 TGTGCCAGCAGCGTAGAAGGGACAGGGGGGTACTATGGCTACACCTTC CASSVEGTGGYYGYTF
. . TRBJ2-1 TRBV9 TGTGCCAGCAGCGTAGCCAGGAACAATGAGCAGTTCTTC CASSVARNNEQFF
. . TRBJ1-2 TRBV9 TGTGCCAGCAGCGCCCGACTCCCCGGAAAGGATGGCTACACCTTC CASSARLPGKDGYTF
TRBD2 . TRBJ2-2 TRBV4-3 TGCGCCAGCAGCCAAGATCGGAACGGGGGGGCTCAGGCCGGGGAGCTGTTTTTT CASSQDRNGGAQAGELFF
. . TRBJ1-5 TRBV29-1 TGCAGCGTTGGGGAGGGGTTGGGTCAGCCCCAGCATTTT CSVGEGLGQPQHF
TRBD2 . TRBJ2-1 TRBV9 TGTGCCAGCAGCTCCGGGACTACCAATGAGCAGTTCTTC CASSSGTTNEQFF
. once TRBJ1-4 TRBV5-1 TGCGCCAGCAGCCCCACGGACGGGATTAATGAAAAACTGTTTTTT CASSPTDGINEKLFF
TRBD1 . TRBJ2-5 TRBV11-3 TGTGCCAGCAGCTTAGGCAGGGGGGAGACCCAGTACTTC CASSLGRGETQYF
. . TRBJ2-7 TRBV11-3 TGTGCCAGCAGCCCCGAGTCCGGGAGCGAGCAGTACTTC CASSPESGSEQYF
TRBD1 . TRBJ1-4 TRBV3-1/TRBV3-2 TGTGCCAGCAGCCCCACAGGGGTCCGGGAAAAACTGTTTTTT CASSPTGVREKLFF
. . TRBJ1-1 TRBV27 TGTGCCAGCAGTCTACCCGGACAGCCCCTTAGGACTTTCTTT CASSLPGQPLRTFF
. . TRBJ1-1 TRBV2 TGTGCCAGCAGTGCACAAGGGGACACTGAAGCTTTCTTT CASSAQGDTEAFF
. . TRBJ2-7 TRBV5-1 TGCGCCAGCAGCCAGAGCGGCCTCTCGGCCTACGAGCAGTACTTC CASSQSGLSAYEQYF
TRBD2 few TRBJ2-3 TRBV27 TGTGCCAGCAGTTTAGCGGGAGGAGATACGCAGTATTTT CASSLAGGDTQYF
. . TRBJ1-6 TRBV18 TGTGCCAGCTCCCGTACGTCAGGGTGGAATAATTCACCCCTCCACTTT CASSRTSGWNNSPLHF
. . TRBJ1-2 TRBV19 TGTGCCAGTAGTACCGACAGAGGACAGAATGGCTACACCTTC CASSTDRGQNGYTF
. . TRBJ1-6 TRBV6-1 TGTGCCAGCAGTGAAACCCCACCACAGGTTAGCTCCTATAATTCACCCCTCCACTTT CASSETPPQVSSYNSPLHF
TRBD2 . TRBJ2-7 TRBV5-1 TGCGCCAGCACCCGCGGGGGGACCCGTCTCGAGCAGTACTTC CASTRGGTRLEQYF
. . TRBJ1-1 TRBV6-5 TGTGCCAGCAGTTTCAATACTGGCGGAGGGAACACTGAAGCTTTCTTT CASSFNTGGGNTEAFF
TRBD1 . TRBJ2-3 TRBV18 TGTGCCAGCTCACTTAAGCCGGGACAGGGGGGCACAGATACGCAGTATTTT CASSLKPGQGGTDTQYF
. . TRBJ1-1 TRBV20-1 TGCAGTGCTAGGGGGGCGAGGGATTGGATCTTT CSARGARDWIF
TRBD1 . TRBJ1-2 TRBV24-1 TGTGCCACCAGTGAACCACACCGACAGGGTATCGATGGCTACACCTTC CATSEPHRQGIDGYTF